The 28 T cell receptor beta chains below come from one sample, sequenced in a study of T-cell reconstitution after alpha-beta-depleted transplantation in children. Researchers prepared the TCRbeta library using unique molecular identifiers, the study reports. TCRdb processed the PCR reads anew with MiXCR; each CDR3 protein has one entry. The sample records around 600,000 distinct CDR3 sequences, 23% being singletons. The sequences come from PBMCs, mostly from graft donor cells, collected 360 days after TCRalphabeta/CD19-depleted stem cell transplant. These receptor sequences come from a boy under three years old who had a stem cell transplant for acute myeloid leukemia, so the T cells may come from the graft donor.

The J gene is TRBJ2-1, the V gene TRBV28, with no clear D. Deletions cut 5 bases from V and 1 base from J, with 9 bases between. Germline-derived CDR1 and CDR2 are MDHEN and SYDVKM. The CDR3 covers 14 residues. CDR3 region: CASSLGYSYNEQFF. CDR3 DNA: TGTGCCAGCAGTCTGGGGTATTCCTACAATGAGCAGTTCTTC.

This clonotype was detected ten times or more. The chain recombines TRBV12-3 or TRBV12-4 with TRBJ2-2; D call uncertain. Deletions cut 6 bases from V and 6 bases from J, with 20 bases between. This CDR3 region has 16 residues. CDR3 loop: CASSLGPLRGSGELFF. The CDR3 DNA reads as TGTGCCAGCAGCCTTGGGCCCCTAAGAGGTTCCGGGGAGCTGTTTTTT.

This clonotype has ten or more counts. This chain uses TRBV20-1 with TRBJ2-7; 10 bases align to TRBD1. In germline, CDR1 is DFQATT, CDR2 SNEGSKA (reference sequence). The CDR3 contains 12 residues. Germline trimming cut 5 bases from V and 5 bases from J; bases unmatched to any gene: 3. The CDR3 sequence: CSAQGQGNEQYV. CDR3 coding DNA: TGCAGTGCTCAGGGACAGGGGAACGAGCAGTACGTC.

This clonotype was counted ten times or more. Written as DNA, the CDR3 is TGTGCCAGCAGTGATGGGCAGAGGAACACTGAAGCTTTCTTT. Its protein product is CASSDGQRNTEAFF. The chain joins TRBV25-1 to TRBJ1-1; D unresolved. This CDR3 spans 14 amino acids. V shed 3 bases and J shed 1 base, with 9 bases lying between them. The germline V gene encodes CDR1 MGHDK and CDR2 SYGVNS. Full variable domain (outside the CDR3, taken from reference TRBV25-1 and TRBJ1-1): EADIYQTPRYLVIGTGKKITLECSQTMGHDKMYWYQQDPGMELHLIHYSYGVNSTEKGDLSSESTVSRIRTEHFPLTLESARPSHTSQYLCASSDGQRNTEAFFGQGTRLTVV.

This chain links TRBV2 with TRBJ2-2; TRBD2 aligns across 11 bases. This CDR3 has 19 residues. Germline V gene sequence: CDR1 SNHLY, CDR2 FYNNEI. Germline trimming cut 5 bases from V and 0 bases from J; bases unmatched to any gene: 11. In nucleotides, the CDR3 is TGTGCCAGCAGTCTCTTAGCGGGGGGGACCTGGACGAACACCGGGGAGCTGTTTTTT. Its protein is CASSLLAGGTWTNTGELFF.

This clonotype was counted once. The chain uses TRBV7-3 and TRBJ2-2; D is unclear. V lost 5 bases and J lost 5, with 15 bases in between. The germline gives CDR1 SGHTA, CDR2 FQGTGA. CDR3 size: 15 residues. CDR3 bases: TGTGCCAGCAGCCCCGTTGAAAGGGCAACCGGGGAGCTGTTTTTT. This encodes CASSPVERATGELFF. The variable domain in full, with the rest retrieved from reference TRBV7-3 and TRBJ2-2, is GAGVSQTPSNKVTEKGKYVELRCDPISGHTALYWYRQSLGQGPEFLIYFQGTGAADDSGLPNDRFFAVRPEGSVSTLKIQRTERGDSAVYLCASSPVERATGELFFGEGSRLTVL.

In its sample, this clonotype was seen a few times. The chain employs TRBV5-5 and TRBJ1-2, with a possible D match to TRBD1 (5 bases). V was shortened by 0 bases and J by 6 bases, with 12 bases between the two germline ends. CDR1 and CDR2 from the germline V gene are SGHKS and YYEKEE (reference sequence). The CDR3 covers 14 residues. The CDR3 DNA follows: TGTGCCAGCAGCTTGGTTATAGGGGAAGATGGCTACACCTTC. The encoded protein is CASSLVIGEDGYTF.

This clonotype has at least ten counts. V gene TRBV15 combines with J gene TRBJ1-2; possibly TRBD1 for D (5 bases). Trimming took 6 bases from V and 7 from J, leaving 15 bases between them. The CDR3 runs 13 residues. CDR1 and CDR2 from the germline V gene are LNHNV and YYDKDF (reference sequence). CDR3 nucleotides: TGTGCCACCAGTCAAGAGGGGCGCGGTGGCTACACCTTC. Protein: CATSQEGRGGYTF.

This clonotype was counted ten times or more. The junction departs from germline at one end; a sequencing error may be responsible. The CDR3, as DNA: TGTGCCAGCAGTTTGCCGAGCTCCTACAATGAGCAGTTCTTC. Translation: CASSLPSSYNEQFF. The rearrangement links TRBV5-1 to TRBJ2-1; D call uncertain. CDR3 length equals 14 residues. Per the germline V gene, CDR1 is SGHRS and CDR2 is YFSETQ.

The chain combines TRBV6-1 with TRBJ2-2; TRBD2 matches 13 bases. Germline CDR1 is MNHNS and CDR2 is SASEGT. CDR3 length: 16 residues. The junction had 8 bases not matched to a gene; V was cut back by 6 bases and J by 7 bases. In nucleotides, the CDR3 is TGTGCCAGCAGCCCACTAGCGGGGGGGCAGGTCGGGGAGCTGTTTTTT. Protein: CASSPLAGGQVGELFF.

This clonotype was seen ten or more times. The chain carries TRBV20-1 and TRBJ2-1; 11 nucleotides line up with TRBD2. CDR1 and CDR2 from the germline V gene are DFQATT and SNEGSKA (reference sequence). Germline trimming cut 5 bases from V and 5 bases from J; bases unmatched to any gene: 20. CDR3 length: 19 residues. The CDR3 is CSAPRGGLAGGTTNNEQFF. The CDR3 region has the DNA TGCAGTGCTCCCCGAGGGGGTCTAGCGGGGGGCACAACTAACAATGAGCAGTTCTTC.

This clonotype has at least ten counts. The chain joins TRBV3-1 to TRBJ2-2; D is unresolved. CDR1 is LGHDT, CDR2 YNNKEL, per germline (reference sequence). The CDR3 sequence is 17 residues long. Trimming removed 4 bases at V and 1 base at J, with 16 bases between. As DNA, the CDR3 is TGTGCCAGCAGCCCCCCTCCCCTACAACTGAACACCGGGGAGCTGTTTTTT. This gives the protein CASSPPPLQLNTGELFF.

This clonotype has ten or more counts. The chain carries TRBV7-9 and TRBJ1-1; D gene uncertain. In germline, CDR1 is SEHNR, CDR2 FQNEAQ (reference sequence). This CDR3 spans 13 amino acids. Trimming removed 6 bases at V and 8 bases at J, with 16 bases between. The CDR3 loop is CASSFQSDGEAFF. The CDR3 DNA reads TGTGCCAGCAGTTTTCAGTCGGACGGGGAAGCTTTCTTT.

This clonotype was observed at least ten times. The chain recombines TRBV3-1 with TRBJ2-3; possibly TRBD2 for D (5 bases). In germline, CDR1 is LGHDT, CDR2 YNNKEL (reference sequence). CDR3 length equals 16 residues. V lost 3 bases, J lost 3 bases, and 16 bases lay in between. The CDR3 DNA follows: TGTGCCAGCAGCCATACTGGACTCCGTGGGACAGATACGCAGTATTTT. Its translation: CASSHTGLRGTDTQYF.

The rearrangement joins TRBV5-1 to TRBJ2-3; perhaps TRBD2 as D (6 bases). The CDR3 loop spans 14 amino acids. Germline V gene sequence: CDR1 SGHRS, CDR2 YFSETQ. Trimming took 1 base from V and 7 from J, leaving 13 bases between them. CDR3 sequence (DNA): TGCGCCAGCAGCTTGACTAGCTGGGCAAATACGCAGTATTTT. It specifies CASSLTSWANTQYF.

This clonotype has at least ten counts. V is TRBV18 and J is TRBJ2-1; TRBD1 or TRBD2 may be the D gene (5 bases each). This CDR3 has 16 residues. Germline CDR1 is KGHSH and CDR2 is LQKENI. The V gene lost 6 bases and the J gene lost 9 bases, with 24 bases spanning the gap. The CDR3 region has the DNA TGTGCCAGCTCGCCCGCCGGGACGGCGGATGTCCGTGAGCAGTTCTTC. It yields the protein CASSPAGTADVREQFF.

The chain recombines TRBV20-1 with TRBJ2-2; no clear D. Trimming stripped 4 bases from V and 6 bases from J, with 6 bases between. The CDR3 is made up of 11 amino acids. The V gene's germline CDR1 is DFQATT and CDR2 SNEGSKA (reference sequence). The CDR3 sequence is CSATIAGELFF. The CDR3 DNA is TGCAGTGCTACGATAGCCGGGGAGCTGTTTTTT.

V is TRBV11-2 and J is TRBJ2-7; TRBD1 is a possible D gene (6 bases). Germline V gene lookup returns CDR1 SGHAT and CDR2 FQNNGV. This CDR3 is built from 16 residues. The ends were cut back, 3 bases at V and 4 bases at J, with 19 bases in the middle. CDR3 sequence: CASSFRQAKVAYEQYV. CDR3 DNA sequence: TGTGCCAGCAGCTTTCGACAGGCCAAGGTCGCGTACGAGCAGTACGTC.

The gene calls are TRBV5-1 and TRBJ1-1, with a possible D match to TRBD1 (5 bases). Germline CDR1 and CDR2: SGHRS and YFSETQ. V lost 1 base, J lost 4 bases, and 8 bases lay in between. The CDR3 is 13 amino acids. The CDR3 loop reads CASSLMGTTEAFF. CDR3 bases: TGCGCCAGCAGCTTGATGGGGACCACTGAAGCTTTCTTT.

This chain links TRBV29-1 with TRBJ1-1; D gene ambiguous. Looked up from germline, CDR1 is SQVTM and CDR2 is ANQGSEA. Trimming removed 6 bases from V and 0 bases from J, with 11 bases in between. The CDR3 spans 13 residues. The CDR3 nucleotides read TGCAGCGTCACCCTTACGTTGAACACTGAAGCTTTCTTT. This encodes CSVTLTLNTEAFF. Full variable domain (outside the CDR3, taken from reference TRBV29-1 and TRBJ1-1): SAVISQKPSRDICQRGTSLTIQCQVDSQVTMMFWYRQQPGQSLTLIATANQGSEATYESGFVIDKFPISRPNLTFSTLTVSNMSPEDSSIYLCSVTLTLNTEAFFGQGTRLTVV.

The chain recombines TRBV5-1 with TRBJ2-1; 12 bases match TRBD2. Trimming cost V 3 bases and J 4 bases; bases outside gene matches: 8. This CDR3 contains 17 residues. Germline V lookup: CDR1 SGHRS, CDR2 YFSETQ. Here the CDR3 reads CASSSSGGAISYNEQFF. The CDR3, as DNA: TGCGCCAGCAGCTCTAGCGGGGGGGCGATATCGTACAATGAGCAGTTCTTC.

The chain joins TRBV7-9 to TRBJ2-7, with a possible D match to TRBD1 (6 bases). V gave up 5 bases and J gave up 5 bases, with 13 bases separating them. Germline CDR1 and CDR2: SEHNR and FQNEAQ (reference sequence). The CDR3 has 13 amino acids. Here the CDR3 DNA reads TGTGCCAGCAGCCCCGGGACAATCCACGAGCAGTACTTC. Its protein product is CASSPGTIHEQYF. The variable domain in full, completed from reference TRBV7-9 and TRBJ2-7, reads DTGVSQNPRHKITKRGQNVTFRCDPISEHNRLYWYRQTLGQGPEFLTYFQNEAQLEKSRLLSDRFSAERPKGSFSTLEIQRTEQGDSAMYLCASSPGTIHEQYFGPGTRLTVT.

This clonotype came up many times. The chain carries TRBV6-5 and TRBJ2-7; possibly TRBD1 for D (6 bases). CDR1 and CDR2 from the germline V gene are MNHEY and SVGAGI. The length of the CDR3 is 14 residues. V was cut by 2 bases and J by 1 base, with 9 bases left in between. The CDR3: CASSYTGSSYEQYF. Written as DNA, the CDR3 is TGTGCCAGCAGTTACACAGGGTCATCCTACGAGCAGTACTTC.

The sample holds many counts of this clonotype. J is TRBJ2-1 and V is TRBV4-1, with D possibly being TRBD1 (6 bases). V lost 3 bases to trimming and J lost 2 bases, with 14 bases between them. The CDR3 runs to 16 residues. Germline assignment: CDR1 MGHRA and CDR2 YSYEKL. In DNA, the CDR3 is TGCGCCAGCAGCCAGGAAAGGGCAGGGGCCTACAATGAGCAGTTCTTC. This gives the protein CASSQERAGAYNEQFF.

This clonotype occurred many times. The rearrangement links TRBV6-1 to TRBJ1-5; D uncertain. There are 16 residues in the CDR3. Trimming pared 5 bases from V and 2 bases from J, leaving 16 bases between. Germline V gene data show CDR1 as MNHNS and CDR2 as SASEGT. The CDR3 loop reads CASSPHDTYRNQPQHF. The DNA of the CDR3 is TGTGCCAGCAGTCCCCACGACACCTATCGCAATCAGCCCCAGCATTTT.

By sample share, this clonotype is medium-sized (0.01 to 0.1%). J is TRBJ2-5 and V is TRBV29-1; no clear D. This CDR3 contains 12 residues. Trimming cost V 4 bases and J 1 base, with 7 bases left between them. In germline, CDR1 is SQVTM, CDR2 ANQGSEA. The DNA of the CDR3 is TGCAGCGTTGTCCCCGCCCAAGAGACCCAGTACTTC. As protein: CSVVPAQETQYF.

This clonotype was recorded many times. The CDR3 DNA reads as TGCAGTGCTAGAGTCGGGGGGCCAACGTACAATGAGCAGTTCTTC. It is translated as CSARVGGPTYNEQFF. This chain connects TRBV20-1 to TRBJ2-1, with D maybe TRBD2 (7 bases). The CDR3 runs 15 residues. V was cut by 1 base and J by 4 bases, with 14 bases left in between. CDR1 is DFQATT, CDR2 SNEGSKA, per germline (reference sequence).

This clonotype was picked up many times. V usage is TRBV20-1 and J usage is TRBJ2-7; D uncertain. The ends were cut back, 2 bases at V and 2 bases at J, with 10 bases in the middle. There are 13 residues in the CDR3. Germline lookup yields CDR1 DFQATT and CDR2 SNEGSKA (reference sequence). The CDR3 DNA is TGCAGTGCTAGAAGGCCAGCCGCCTACGAGCAGTACTTC. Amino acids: CSARRPAAYEQYF.